This entry describes one TCR beta chain. The record originates from a study of shared clonotypes between healthy human individuals. The protocol was immunoSEQ multiplex PCR, while the TCRdb copy is restricted to in-frame clones and leaves out a portion. The sample comprises approximately 100,000 clones, around 65% of which are singletons, and 24% rests with the top ten. The germline gives CDR1 SGHAT, CDR2 FQNNGV. CDR3 length equals 13 residues. The ends were cut back, 3 bases at V and 1 base at J, with 6 bases in the middle. The material sequenced was memory CD8+ T cells sorted from blood. Subset noted: CD45RO+ cells pooled with CCR7-negative TemRA cells. This sequence originates from a woman aged 25 to 45 in good health. The genes are TRBV11-2 and TRBJ2-5; perhaps TRBD1 as D (5 bases). The CDR3: CASSLGRQETQYF. DNA for the CDR3: TGTGCCAGCAGCTTGGGGCGCCAAGAGACCCAGTACTTC.